The sequence of this T cell receptor (beta chain) was determined in a study of OX40 agonist ivuxolimab in advanced cancers. Background on the study: Ivuxolimab, which patients received intravenously every 2 weeks, was dosed at 0.01 to 10 mg/kg.

In this sample, this clone turned up a few times. Its antigen is unknown. Study outcomes and limitations: Among expanded peripheral T cells, antigen specificity went undetermined. Circulating CD4+ and CD8+ T cells showed clonal expansion by week 6 at 0.1 to 3.0 mg/kg.

The CDR3 runs 13 residues. V was trimmed by 5 bases and J by 0 bases, leaving 7 bases between them. Germline V gives CDR1 LNHNV, CDR2 YYDKDF (reference sequence). Generated by immunoSEQ multiplex PCR, the TCRdb table keeps only in-frame clones and is missing some. The sample lists around 45,000 clones, about nine tenths occurring once. The chain uses TRBV15 and TRBJ1-2; tentative D call: TRBD1 (5 bases). The starting material was CD4+ or CD8+ T cells sorted from blood, obtained in a trial of the OX40 agonist ivuxolimab. The sequence came from an adult with an advanced solid tumor such as melanoma, head and neck, liver or kidney cancer. The CDR3 sequence: CATSRDSNYGYTF. In DNA, the CDR3 is TGTGCCACCAGCCGGGACTCTAACTATGGCTACACCTTC.